This TCR beta chain was sequenced during a study of cytomegalovirus exposure and HLA in healthy donors. Whole-study context: An earlier analysis found fewer than 140 million unique TCR beta sequences from approximately 200 million T cells.

PCR primers comprised 60 Vbeta and 13 Jbeta primers. TCRdb's copy holds only in-frame clones and misses some; the assay was immunoSEQ multiplex PCR. The data show about 76,000 clones, with more than 75% seen just once and 9.5% to 13% held by the top ten. This CDR3 contains 13 residues. Points on this clone: Its matching antigen is unknown.

Regarding donors, all were healthy bone marrow donors. General study points: The investigators catalogued 164 TCR beta chains as cytomegalovirus-associated. A later analysis linked a missense DCLRE1C variant to TCR beta V- and J-gene trimming.

This TCR was sampled from a male donor in good health and CMV-seropositive. This rearrangement joins TRBV21-1 to TRBJ2-7; the table's TRBD2 call for D was not verified on the DNA. TRBV21-1 has pseudogene status. The sequenced sample was PBMCs. CDR3 sequence (DNA): TGTGCCAGCAGCATGGAGGGATCCTACGAGCAGTACTTC. It translates to CASSMEGSYEQYF.